This T cell receptor (beta chain) comes out of a study of beta chain features in type 1 diabetes. The sequenced template was cDNA made from the entire isolated RNA. TCRdb's table, derived via immunoSEQ multiplex PCR, lists solely in-frame clones and lacks some. Here the sample spans about 290,000 clones, under 8.5% being singletons. The CDR3 is 14 residues long. V lost 3 bases and J lost 6, with 13 bases in between. Germline loops: CDR1 KGHSH, CDR2 LQKENI. The rearrangement joins TRBV18 to TRBJ2-3; tentatively, D is TRBD2 (5 bases). This receptor was identified in a young woman in good health. The sample taken for sequencing was central memory CD4+ T cells from blood. The chain's CDR3 is CASSPSGAADTQYF. CDR3 nucleotide sequence: TGTGCCAGCTCACCGAGCGGAGCGGCTGATACGCAGTATTTT.